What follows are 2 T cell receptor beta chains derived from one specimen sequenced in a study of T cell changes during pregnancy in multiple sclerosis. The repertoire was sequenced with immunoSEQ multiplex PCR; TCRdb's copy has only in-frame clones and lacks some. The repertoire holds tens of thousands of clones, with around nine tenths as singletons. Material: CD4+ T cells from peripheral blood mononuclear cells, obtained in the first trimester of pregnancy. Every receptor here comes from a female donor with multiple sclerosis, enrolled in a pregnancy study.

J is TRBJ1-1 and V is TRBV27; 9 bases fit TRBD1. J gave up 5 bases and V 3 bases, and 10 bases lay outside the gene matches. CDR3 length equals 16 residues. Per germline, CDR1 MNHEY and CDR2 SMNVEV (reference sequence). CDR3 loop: CASSFISGTGPTEAFF. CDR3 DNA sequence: TGTGCCAGCAGTTTTATCTCCGGGACAGGGCCAACTGAAGCTTTCTTT.

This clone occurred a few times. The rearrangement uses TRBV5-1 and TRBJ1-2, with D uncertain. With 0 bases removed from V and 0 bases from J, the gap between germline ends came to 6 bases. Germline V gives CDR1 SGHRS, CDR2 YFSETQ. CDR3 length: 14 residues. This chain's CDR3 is CASSLDRANYGYTF. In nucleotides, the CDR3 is TGCGCCAGCAGCTTGGACAGAGCTAACTATGGCTACACCTTC.